This T cell receptor beta chain was profiled in a study of T cells in Graves' hyperthyroidism and ophthalmopathy. Background on the study: Any treatment followed the collection of peripheral blood at initial diagnosis.

RNA transcripts were the template for amplifying TCR beta CDR3 regions. A set of HTBI primers served as the primers for a first-round RT-PCR of the TCR CDR3. TCRdb analysed the multiplex PCR reads with MiXCR anew, one entry per CDR3 protein. This sample yields about 340,000 distinct CDR3 sequences, of which around a fifth are seen a single time; around 50% belongs to the top ten. V was trimmed by 1 base and J by 0 bases, leaving 6 bases between them. From germline, CDR1 is SEHNR and CDR2 FQNEAQ (reference sequence). The CDR3 totals 15 residues. The PBMCs had their origin in 10 ml of fresh peripheral blood. This clonotype was detected a few times.

The receptor comes from a woman in her fifties or sixties with Graves' hyperthyroidism. V gene TRBV7-9 combines with J gene TRBJ1-4, with D uncertain. Sequences were obtained from blood. The CDR3: CASSLDGSTNEKLFF. In DNA form, the CDR3 reads TGTGCCAGCAGCTTAGACGGATCAACTAATGAAAAACTGTTTTTT.